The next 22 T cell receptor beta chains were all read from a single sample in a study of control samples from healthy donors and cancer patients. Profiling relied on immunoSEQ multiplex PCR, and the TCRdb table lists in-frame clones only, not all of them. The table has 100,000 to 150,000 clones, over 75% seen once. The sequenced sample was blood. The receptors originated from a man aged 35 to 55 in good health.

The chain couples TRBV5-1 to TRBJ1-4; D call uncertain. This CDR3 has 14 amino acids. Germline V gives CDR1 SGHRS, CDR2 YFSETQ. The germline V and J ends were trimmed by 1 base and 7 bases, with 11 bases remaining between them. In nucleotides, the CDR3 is TGCGCCAGCAGCTTGTCTACGATGGGTGAAAAACTGTTTTTT. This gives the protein CASSLSTMGEKLFF.

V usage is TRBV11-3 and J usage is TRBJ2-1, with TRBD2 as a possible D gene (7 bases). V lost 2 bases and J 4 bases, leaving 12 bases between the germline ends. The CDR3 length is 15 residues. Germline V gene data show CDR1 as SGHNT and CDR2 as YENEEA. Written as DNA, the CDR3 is TGTGCCAGCAGCTTAAGGGGGGGGTCGTACAATGAGCAGTTCTTC. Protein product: CASSLRGGSYNEQFF.

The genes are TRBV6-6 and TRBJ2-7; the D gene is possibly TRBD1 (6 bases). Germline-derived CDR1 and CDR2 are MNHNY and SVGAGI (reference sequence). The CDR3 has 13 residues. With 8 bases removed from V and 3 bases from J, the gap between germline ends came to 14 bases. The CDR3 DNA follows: TGTGCCAGCCGGGTTGCAGGGGACTACGAGCAGTACTTC. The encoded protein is CASRVAGDYEQYF.

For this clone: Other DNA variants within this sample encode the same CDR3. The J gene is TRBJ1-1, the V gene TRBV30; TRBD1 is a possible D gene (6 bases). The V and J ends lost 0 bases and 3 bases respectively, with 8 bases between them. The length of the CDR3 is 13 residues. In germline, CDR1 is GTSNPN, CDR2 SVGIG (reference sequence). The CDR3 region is CAWSVQGYTEAFF. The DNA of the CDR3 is TGTGCCTGGAGTGTCCAGGGGTACACTGAAGCTTTCTTT.

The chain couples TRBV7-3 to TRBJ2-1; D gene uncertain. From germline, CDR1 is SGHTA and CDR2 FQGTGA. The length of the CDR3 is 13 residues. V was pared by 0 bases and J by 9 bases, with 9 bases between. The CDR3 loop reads CASSLTSTGEQFF. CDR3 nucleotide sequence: TGTGCCAGCAGCTTAACGAGCACGGGTGAGCAGTTCTTC.

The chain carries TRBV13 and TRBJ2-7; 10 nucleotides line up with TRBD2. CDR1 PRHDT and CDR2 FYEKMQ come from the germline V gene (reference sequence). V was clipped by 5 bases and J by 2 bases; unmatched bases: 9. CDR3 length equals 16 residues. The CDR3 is CASSQMTSGGAYEQYF. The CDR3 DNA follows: TGTGCCAGCAGCCAGATGACAAGCGGGGGGGCCTACGAGCAGTACTTC.

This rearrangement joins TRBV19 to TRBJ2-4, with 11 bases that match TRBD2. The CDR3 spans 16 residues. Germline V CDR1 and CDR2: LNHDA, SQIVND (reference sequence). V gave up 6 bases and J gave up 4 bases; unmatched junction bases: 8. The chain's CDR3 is CASSMKGTSGKNIQYF. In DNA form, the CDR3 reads TGTGCCAGTAGCATGAAGGGGACTAGCGGAAAAAACATTCAGTACTTC.

The CDR3 sequence is CASSEPTLSTDEQYF. The CDR3 DNA follows: TGTGCCAGCAGTGAACCAACATTATCTACGGACGAGCAGTACTTC. V usage is TRBV6-1 and J usage is TRBJ2-7; unclear D gene. V lost 2 bases, J lost 5 bases, and 16 bases lay in between. The CDR3 totals 15 residues. Germline V gives CDR1 MNHNS, CDR2 SASEGT.

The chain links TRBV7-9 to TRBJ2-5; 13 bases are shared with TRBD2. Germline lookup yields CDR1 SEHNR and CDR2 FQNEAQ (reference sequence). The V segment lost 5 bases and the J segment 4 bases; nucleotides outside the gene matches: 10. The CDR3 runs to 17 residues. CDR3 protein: CASSTPGLAGLGETQYF. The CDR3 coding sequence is TGTGCCAGCAGCACGCCGGGACTAGCGGGGCTGGGAGAGACCCAGTACTTC.

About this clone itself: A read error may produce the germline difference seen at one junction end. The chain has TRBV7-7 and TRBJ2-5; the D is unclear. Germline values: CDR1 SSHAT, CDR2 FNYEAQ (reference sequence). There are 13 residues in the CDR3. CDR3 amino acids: CASSPNVQETQYF. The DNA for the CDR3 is TGTGCTAGCAGCCCGAACGTCCAAGAGACCCAGTACTTC.

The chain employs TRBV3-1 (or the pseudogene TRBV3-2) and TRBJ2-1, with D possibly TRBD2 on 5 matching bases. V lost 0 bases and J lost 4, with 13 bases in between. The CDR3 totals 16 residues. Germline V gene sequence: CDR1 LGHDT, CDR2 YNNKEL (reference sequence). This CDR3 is CASSQDRGLVYNEQFF. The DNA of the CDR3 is TGTGCCAGCAGCCAAGATCGGGGATTAGTATACAATGAGCAGTTCTTC.

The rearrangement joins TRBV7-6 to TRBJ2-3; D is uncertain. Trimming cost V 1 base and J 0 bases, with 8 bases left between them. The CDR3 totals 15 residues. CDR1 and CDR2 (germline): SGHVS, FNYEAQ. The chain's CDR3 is CASSLGRPSTDTQYF. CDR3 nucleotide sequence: TGTGCCAGCAGCTTAGGCAGGCCTAGCACAGATACGCAGTATTTT.

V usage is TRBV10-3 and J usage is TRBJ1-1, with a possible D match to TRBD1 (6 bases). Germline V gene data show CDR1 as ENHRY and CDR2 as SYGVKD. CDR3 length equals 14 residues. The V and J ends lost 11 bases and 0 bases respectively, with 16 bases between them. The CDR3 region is CASTRQELNTEAFF. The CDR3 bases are TGTGCCTCTACACGACAGGAGCTGAACACTGAAGCTTTCTTT.

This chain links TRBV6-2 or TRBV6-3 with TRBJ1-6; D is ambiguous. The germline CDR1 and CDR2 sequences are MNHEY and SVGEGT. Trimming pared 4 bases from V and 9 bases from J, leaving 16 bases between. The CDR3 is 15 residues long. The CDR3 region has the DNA TGTGCCAGCAGTTTCGGATTATTGGGTCGTTCACCCCTCCACTTT. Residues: CASSFGLLGRSPLHF.

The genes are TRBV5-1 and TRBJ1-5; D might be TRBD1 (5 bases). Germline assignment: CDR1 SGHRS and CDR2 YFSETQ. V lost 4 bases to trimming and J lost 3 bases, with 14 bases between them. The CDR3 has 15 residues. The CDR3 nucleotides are TGCGCCAGCAGCCCGGCAGGGACCTTCAATCAGCCCCAGCATTTT. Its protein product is CASSPAGTFNQPQHF.

In nucleotides, the CDR3 is TGTGCCAGCAGAGGGTGGGGAGGCTACACCTTC. Protein product: CASRGWGGYTF. The chain recombines TRBV9 with TRBJ1-2, with no clear D. V dropped 5 bases and J dropped 8 bases, with 10 bases sitting between them. The CDR3 runs to 11 residues. The germline V gene has CDR1 SGDLS and CDR2 YYNGEE.

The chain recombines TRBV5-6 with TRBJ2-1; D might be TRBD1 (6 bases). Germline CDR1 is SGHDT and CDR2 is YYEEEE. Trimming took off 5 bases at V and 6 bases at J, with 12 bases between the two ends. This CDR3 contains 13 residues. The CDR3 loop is CASSQGHPNEQFF. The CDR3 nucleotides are TGTGCCAGCAGTCAGGGGCACCCCAATGAGCAGTTCTTC.

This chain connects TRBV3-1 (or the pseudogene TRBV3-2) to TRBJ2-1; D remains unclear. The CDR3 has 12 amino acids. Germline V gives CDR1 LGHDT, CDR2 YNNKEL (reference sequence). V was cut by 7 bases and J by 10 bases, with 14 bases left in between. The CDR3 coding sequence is TGTGCCAGCAACGAATTCGGCCGAGAGCAGTTCTTC. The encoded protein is CASNEFGREQFF.

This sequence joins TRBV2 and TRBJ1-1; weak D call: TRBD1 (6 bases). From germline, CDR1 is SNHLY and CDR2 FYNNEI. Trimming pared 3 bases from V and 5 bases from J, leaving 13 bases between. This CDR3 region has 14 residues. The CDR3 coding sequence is TGTGCCAGCAGTGAGGCAGGGGAGGAAACTGAAGCTTTCTTT. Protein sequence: CASSEAGEETEAFF.

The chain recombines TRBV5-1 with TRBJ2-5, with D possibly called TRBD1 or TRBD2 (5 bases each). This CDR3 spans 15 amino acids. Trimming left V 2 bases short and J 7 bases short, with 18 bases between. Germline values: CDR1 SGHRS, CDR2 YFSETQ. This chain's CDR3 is CASSFEGSQVGTQYF. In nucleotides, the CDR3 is TGCGCCAGCAGCTTTGAGGGGTCTCAGGTTGGGACCCAGTACTTC.

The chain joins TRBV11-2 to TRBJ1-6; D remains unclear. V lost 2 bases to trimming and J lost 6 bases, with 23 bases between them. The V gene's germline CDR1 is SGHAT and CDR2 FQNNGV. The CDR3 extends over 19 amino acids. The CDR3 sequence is CASSLNQVYSGVFNSPLHF. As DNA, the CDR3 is TGTGCCAGCAGCTTAAATCAAGTATATTCGGGTGTGTTTAATTCACCCCTCCACTTT. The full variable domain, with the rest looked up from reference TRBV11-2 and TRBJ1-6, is EAGVAQSPRYKIIEKRQSVAFWCNPISGHATLYWYQQILGQGPKLLIQFQNNGVVDDSQLPKDRFSAERLKGVDSTLKIQPAKLEDSAVYLCASSLNQVYSGVFNSPLHFGNGTRLTVT.

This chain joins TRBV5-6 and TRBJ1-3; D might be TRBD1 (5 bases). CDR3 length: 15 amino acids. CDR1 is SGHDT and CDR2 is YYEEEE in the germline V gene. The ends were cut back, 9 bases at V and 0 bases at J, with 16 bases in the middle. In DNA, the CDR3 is TGTGCCACCCAACACGGGGCCAACTCTGGAAACACCATATATTTT. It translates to CATQHGANSGNTIYF.